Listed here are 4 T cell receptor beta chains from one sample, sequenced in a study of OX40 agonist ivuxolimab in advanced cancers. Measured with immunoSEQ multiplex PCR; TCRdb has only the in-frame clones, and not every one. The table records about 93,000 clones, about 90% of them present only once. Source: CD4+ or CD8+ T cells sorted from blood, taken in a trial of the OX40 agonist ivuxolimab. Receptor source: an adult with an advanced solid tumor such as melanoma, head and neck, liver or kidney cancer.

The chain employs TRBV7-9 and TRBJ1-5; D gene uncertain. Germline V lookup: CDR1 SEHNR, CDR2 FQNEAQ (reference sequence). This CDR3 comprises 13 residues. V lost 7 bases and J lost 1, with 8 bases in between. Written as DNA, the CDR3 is TGTGCCAGCACCGTGGACAGCAATCAGCCCCAGCATTTT. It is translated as CASTVDSNQPQHF.

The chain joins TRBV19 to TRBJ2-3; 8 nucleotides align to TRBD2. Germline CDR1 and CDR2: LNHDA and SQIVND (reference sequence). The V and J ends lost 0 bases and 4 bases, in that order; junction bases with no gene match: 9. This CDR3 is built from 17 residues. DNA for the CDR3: TGTGCCAGTAGTATAGAAGGGGCGGGGGGAAGCTCAGATACGCAGTATTTT. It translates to CASSIEGAGGSSDTQYF.

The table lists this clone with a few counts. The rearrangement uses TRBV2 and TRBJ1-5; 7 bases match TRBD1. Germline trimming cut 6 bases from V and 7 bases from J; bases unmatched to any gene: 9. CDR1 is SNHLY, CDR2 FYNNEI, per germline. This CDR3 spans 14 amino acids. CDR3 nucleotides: TGTGCCAGCAGAGTCGACAGGGAGGGGCAGCCCCAGCATTTT. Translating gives CASRVDREGQPQHF.

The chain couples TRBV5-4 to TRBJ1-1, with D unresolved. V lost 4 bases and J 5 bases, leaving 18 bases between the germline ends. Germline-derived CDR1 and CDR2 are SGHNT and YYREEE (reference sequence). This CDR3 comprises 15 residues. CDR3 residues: CASSRSPEGRTEAFF. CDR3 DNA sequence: TGTGCCAGCAGCCGATCCCCAGAAGGGAGGACTGAAGCTTTCTTT.